This T cell receptor (beta chain) was found in a study of blood T cell repertoires in COVID-19. Living in 24 US areas, the participants were between about 18 and 90 years of age. Libraries were prepared by immunoSEQ multiplex PCR; TCRdb keeps only in-frame clonotypes and omits some of them. The data contain 150,000 to 200,000 clones, approximately 80% of them singletons. This sequence originates from a woman between 55 and 75 years old who had recovered from COVID-19. Material: PBMCs or T cells enriched from blood (not recorded which).

The CDR3 loop reads CASSQPGPGGTQYF. CDR3 coding DNA: TGTGCCAGCAGCCAGCCGGGACCCGGGGGGACCCAGTACTTC. V usage is TRBV3-1 (or the pseudogene TRBV3-2) and J usage is TRBJ2-5; possibly TRBD2 for D (6 bases). CDR1 and CDR2 from the germline V gene are LGHDT and YNNKEL (reference sequence). The V end was cut by 3 bases, the J end by 7 bases, with 15 bases between. The CDR3 totals 14 residues.